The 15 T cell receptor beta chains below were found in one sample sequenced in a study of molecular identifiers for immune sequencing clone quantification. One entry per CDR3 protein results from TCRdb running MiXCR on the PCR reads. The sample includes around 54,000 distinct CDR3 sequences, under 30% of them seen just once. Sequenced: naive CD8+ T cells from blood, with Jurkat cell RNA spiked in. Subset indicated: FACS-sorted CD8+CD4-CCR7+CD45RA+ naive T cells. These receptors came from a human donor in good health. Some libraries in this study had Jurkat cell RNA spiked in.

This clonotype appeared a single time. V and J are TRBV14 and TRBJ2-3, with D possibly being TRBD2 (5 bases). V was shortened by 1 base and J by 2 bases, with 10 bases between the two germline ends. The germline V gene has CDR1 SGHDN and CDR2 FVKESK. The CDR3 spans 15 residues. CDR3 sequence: CASSQVGETTDTQYF. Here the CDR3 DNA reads TGTGCCAGCAGCCAAGTCGGGGAAACCACAGATACGCAGTATTTT.

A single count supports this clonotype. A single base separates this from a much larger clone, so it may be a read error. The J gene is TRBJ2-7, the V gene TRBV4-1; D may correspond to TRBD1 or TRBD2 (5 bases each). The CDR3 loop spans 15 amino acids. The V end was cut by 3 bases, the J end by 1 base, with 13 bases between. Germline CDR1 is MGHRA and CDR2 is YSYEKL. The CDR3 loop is CASSHEGRTSYEQYF. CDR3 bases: TGCGCCAGCAGCCATGAGGGGCGCACGTCCTACGAGCAGTACTTC.

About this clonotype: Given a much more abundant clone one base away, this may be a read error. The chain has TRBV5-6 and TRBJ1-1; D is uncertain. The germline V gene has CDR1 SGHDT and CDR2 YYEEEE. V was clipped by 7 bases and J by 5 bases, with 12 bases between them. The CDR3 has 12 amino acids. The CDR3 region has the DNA TGTGCCAGCGGCTCCCACAATACTGAAGCTTTCTTT. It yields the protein CASGSHNTEAFF.

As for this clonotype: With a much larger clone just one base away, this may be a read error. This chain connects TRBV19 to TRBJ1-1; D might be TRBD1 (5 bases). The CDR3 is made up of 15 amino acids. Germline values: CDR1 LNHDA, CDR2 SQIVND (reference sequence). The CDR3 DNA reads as TGTGGCAGTAGTATAGTAGCGCGGACAAACACTGAAGCTTTCTTT. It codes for CGSSIVARTNTEAFF.

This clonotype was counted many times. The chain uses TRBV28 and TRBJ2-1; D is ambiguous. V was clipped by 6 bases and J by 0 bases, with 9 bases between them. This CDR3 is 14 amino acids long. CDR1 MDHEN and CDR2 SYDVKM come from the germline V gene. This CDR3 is CASSFRSSYNEQFF. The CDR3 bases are TGTGCCAGCAGCTTCAGGAGCTCCTACAATGAGCAGTTCTTC.

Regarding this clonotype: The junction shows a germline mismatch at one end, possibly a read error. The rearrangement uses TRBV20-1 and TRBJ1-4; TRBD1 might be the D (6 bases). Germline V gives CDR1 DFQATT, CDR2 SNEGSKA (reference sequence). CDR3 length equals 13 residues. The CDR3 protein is CCATRDIDDKLFF. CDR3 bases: TGCTGTGCTACCCGGGACATAGATGATAAACTGTTTTTT.

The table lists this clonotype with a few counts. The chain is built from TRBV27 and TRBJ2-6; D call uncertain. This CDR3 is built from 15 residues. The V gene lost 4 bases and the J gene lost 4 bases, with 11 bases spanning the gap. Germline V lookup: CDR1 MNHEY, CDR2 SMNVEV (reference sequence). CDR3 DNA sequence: TGTGCCAGCAGTTCCGTGGGCTTCGGGGCCAACGTCCTGACTTTC. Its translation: CASSSVGFGANVLTF.

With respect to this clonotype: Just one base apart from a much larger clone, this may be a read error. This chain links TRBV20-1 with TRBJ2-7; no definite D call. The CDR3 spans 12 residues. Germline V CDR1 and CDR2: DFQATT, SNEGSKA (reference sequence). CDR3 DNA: TGCAGTGCTGGAGAAGCTACCTACGAGCAGTACTTC. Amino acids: CSAGEATYEQYF.

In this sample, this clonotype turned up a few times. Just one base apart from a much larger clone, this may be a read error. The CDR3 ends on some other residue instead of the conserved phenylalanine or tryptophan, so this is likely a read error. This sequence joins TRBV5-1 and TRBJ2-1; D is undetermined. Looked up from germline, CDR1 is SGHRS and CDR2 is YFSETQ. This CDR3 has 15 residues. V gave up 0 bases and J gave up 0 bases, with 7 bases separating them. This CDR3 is CASSLAGSSYNEQFS. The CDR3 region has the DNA TGCGCCAGCAGCTTGGCGGGCAGCTCCTACAATGAGCAGTTCTCC.

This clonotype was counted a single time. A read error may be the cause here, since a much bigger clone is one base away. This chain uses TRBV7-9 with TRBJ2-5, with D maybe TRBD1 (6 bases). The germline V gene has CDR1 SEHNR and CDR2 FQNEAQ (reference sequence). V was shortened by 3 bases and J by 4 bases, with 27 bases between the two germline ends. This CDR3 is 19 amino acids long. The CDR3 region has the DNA TGTGCCAGCAGCTTTAGTCTTCCACCGACAGGTTACCTACGAGAGACCCAGTACTTC. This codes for CASSFSLPPTGYLRETQYF.

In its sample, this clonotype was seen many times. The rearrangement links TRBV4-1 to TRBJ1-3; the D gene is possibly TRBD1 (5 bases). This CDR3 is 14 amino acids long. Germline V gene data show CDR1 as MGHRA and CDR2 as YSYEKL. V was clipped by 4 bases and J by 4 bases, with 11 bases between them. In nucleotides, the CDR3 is TGCGCCAGCAGCCCCCGGGACGTGGGAAACACCATATATTTT. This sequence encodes CASSPRDVGNTIYF.

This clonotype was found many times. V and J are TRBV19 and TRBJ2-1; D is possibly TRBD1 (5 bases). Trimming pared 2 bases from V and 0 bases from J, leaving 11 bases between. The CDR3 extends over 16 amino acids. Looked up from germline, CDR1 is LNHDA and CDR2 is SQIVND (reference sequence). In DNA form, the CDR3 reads TGTGCCAGTAGTATAACAGGACACAGCTCCTACAATGAGCAGTTCTTC. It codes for CASSITGHSSYNEQFF.

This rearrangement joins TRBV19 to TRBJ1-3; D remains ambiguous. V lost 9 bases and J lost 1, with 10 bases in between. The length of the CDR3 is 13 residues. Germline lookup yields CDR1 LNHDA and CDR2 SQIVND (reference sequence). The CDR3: CASTWNSGNTIYF. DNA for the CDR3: TGTGCCAGCACTTGGAATTCTGGAAACACCATATATTTT.

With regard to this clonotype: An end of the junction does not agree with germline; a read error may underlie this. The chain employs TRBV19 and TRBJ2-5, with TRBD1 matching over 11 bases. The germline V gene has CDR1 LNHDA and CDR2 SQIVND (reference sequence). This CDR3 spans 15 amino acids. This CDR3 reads CASGIGTGGSETPYF. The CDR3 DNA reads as TGTGCCAGTGGTATTGGGACAGGGGGGTCCGAGACCCCGTACTTC. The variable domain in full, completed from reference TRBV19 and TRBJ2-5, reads DGGITQSPKYLFRKEGQNVTLSCEQNLNHDAMYWYRQDPGQGLRLIYYSQIVNDFQKGDIAEGYSVSREKKESFPLTVTSAQKNPTAFYLCASGIGTGGSETPYFGPGTRLLVL.

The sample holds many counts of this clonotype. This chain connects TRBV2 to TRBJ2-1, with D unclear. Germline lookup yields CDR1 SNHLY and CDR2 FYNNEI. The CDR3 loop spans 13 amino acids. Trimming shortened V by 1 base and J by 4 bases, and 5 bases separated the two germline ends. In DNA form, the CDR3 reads TGTGCCAGCAGTGAAGGTACTTACAATGAGCAGTTCTTC. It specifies CASSEGTYNEQFF.